This record concerns one TCR beta chain sequence. Germline V CDR1 and CDR2: SGHVS, FNYEAQ. V was pared by 7 bases and J by 1 base, with 10 bases between. CDR3 length: 13 residues. The data belong to a study of blood T cells in healthy people across ages. A J-beta primer mix and a sample-barcoded 5' primer were used in a second PCR of about 7 to 12 cycles. TCRdb reanalysed the 5' RACE reads using MiXCR and keeps one entry per CDR3 protein. This sample yields fewer than 950,000 distinct CDR3 sequences, of which about 34% are seen a single time; over 10% belongs to the top ten. The sequencing input was blood. The chain uses TRBV7-6 and TRBJ2-5; D perhaps matches TRBD2 (6 bases). The clonotype comes from a man aged 18 to 29 in good health. In DNA, the CDR3 is TGTGCCAGCACCGACGGGGGCCAAGAGACCCAGTACTTC. This encodes CASTDGGQETQYF.